The 20 T cell receptor beta chains below all came from one sample that was sequenced in a study of Ad26.COV2.S vaccination and SARS-CoV-2 variants. Treatment given: about 20 received Ad26.COV2.S at low or high dose, single or two shots; roughly five received placebo; per-sample allocation not given. The samples were gathered on day 63 after the first injection of vaccine or placebo. Only in-frame clones appear in the TCRdb table, and some are missing; sequencing was by immunoSEQ multiplex PCR. The sample records about 350,000 clones, 70% to 90% being singletons. The sample was peripheral blood, taken in a trial of Ad26.COV2.S vaccine versus placebo. The receptors derive from a person between 18 and 59 years old who received the Ad26.COV2.S COVID-19 vaccine or a placebo.

V usage is TRBV6-5 and J usage is TRBJ2-7; D gene uncertain. The V gene lost 3 bases and the J gene lost 6 bases, with 12 bases spanning the gap. The V gene's germline CDR1 is MNHEY and CDR2 SVGAGI. This CDR3 is built from 13 residues. CDR3 region: CASSYLDKAEQYF. In DNA, the CDR3 is TGTGCCAGCAGTTATTTAGACAAGGCCGAGCAGTACTTC.

This clone was seen only once. The chain combines TRBV10-1 with TRBJ2-4, with a tentative D call TRBD1 (5 bases). Germline V gives CDR1 WNHNN, CDR2 SYGVQD (reference sequence). The CDR3 spans 17 residues. V dropped 3 bases and J dropped 0 bases, with 15 bases sitting between them. The CDR3 spells CASSDGKAGLAKNIQYF. CDR3 in DNA: TGCGCCAGCAGTGATGGGAAGGCAGGGCTAGCCAAAAACATTCAGTACTTC.

The chain joins TRBV30 to TRBJ1-5; D perhaps matches TRBD1 (6 bases). The CDR3 runs to 18 residues. Germline V lookup: CDR1 GTSNPN, CDR2 SVGIG (reference sequence). V was pared by 2 bases and J by 2 bases, with 22 bases between. The CDR3 reads CAWSPLGGGAWGNQPQHF. The CDR3 region has the DNA TGTGCCTGGAGTCCCCTCGGAGGGGGGGCTTGGGGCAATCAGCCCCAGCATTTT.

The chain uses TRBV7-9 and TRBJ2-3; tentatively, D is TRBD1 (5 bases). The CDR3 has 14 residues. Trimming shortened V by 3 bases and J by 2 bases, and 9 bases separated the two germline ends. Germline CDR1 and CDR2: SEHNR and FQNEAQ (reference sequence). The CDR3 reads CASSLKGITDTQYF. The CDR3 DNA reads as TGTGCCAGCAGCTTGAAGGGGATCACAGATACGCAGTATTTT. Supplemented by reference TRBV7-9 and TRBJ2-3, the full variable domain reads DTGVSQNPRHKITKRGQNVTFRCDPISEHNRLYWYRQTLGQGPEFLTYFQNEAQLEKSRLLSDRFSAERPKGSFSTLEIQRTEQGDSAMYLCASSLKGITDTQYFGPGTRLTVL.

The chain has TRBV30 and TRBJ2-1, with 7 bases lining up with TRBD2. V shed 2 bases, J shed 8 bases, and the junction held 12 bases outside the gene matches. Germline CDR1 is GTSNPN and CDR2 is SVGIG (reference sequence). This CDR3 has 15 residues. This chain's CDR3 is CAWSKGTLGGDEQFF. As DNA, the CDR3 is TGTGCCTGGAGTAAGGGGACTTTGGGGGGGGATGAGCAGTTCTTC.

The V call is TRBV7-5, the J call TRBJ2-5; the D segment call TRBD1 is taken from the table without a DNA check. TRBV7-5 has pseudogene status. CDR3 size: 13 residues. The CDR3 DNA reads as TGTGCCAGAAGCCTCAGGGGACCAGAGACCCAGTACTTC. It translates to CARSLRGPETQYF.

The V gene is TRBV2, the J gene TRBJ1-2; D remains unclear. Germline lookup yields CDR1 SNHLY and CDR2 FYNNEI. V shed 8 bases and J shed 4 bases, with 17 bases lying between them. This CDR3 has 14 amino acids. In DNA form, the CDR3 reads TGTGCCAGCGGACGGTTAGTGGGTTCCTATGGCTACACCTTC. Its translation: CASGRLVGSYGYTF.

The chain links TRBV21-1 to TRBJ2-7; the table's D call, TRBD2, has no DNA check behind it. TRBV21-1 is listed as a pseudogene. There are 15 residues in the CDR3. The chain's CDR3 is CASSKAGSGDYEQYF. Written as DNA, the CDR3 is TGTGCCAGCAGCAAAGCGGGTAGCGGGGATTACGAGCAGTACTTC.

V is TRBV27 and J is TRBJ2-7; 14 bases are a match to TRBD2. This CDR3 contains 17 residues. V trimming: 2 bases; J trimming: 2 bases; junction bases outside the gene matches: 5. The germline V gene has CDR1 MNHEY and CDR2 SMNVEV (reference sequence). CDR3 coding DNA: TGTGCCAGCAGTTTAACCCGACTAGCGGGAGGGCCCTACGAGCAGTACTTC. It codes for CASSLTRLAGGPYEQYF.

The count of this clone is one. The rearrangement links TRBV5-8 to TRBJ1-4; D perhaps matches TRBD1 (5 bases). This CDR3 contains 16 residues. Germline V gene data show CDR1 as SGHTS and CDR2 as YDEGEE. V shed 4 bases and J shed 8 bases, with 21 bases lying between them. The CDR3 DNA is TGTGCCAGCAGCGCAGGGAAGGGACGGATTGGGGAAAAACTGTTTTTT. It specifies CASSAGKGRIGEKLFF.

V is TRBV19 and J is TRBJ1-3; TRBD1 is a possible D gene (5 bases). The V end lost 6 bases, the J end lost 0 bases, and 12 bases lay between the germline ends. Germline CDR1 LNHDA, CDR2 SQIVND (reference sequence). The CDR3 is 15 residues long. CDR3 sequence: CASSRGTGSGNTIYF. The CDR3 DNA follows: TGTGCCAGTAGCCGAGGGACCGGCTCTGGAAACACCATATATTTT.

The chain carries TRBV10-1 and TRBJ2-1, with TRBD2 matching 9 bases. J gave up 6 bases and V 0 bases, and 6 bases lay outside the gene matches. The CDR3 extends over 16 amino acids. The germline V gene encodes CDR1 WNHNN and CDR2 SYGVQD (reference sequence). Here the CDR3 reads CASSESLAGPFNEQFF. CDR3 nucleotide sequence: TGCGCCAGCAGTGAGTCTCTAGCGGGACCTTTCAATGAGCAGTTCTTC.

The genes are TRBV6-6 and TRBJ2-5; TRBD1 matches at 8 bases. V trimming: 7 bases; J trimming: 5 bases; junction bases outside the gene matches: 9. The germline V gene has CDR1 MNHNY and CDR2 SVGAGI (reference sequence). The CDR3 is made up of 14 amino acids. Written as DNA, the CDR3 is TGTGCCAGCAAACCGGGACAGGTATCGGAGACCCAGTACTTC. Translated: CASKPGQVSETQYF.

This clone was detected only once. The V call is TRBV7-2, the J call TRBJ2-6; tentatively, D is TRBD1 (5 bases). The V end was cut by 5 bases, the J end by 0 bases, with 11 bases between. This CDR3 is built from 16 residues. CDR1 and CDR2 from the germline V gene are SGHTA and FQGNSA. CDR3 amino acids: CASSPRGFSGANVLTF. In DNA, the CDR3 is TGTGCCAGCAGCCCTAGGGGATTCTCTGGGGCCAACGTCCTGACTTTC.

This chain uses TRBV11-2 with TRBJ2-3, with 12 bases lining up with TRBD2. This CDR3 contains 18 residues. Germline lookup yields CDR1 SGHAT and CDR2 FQNNGV. V shed 2 bases, J shed 4 bases, and the junction held 10 bases outside the gene matches. CDR3 protein: CASSLRLAGELKSDTQYF. Here the CDR3 DNA reads TGTGCCAGCAGCTTAAGACTAGCGGGGGAGTTGAAGTCAGATACGCAGTATTTT.

This chain connects TRBV6-6 to TRBJ2-7; weak D call: TRBD1 (5 bases). Trimming cost V 7 bases and J 4 bases, with 20 bases left between them. The CDR3 sequence is 15 residues long. Germline V lookup: CDR1 MNHNY, CDR2 SVGAGI (reference sequence). The CDR3 DNA sequence: TGTGCCAGCACCGAACCGACAGAGTTCGTGTACGAGCAGTACTTC. Protein product: CASTEPTEFVYEQYF.

CDR3 region: CAWRIVGGPREQFF. CDR3 bases: TGTGCCTGGAGGATAGTGGGGGGGCCTCGGGAGCAGTTCTTC. This chain uses TRBV30 with TRBJ2-1; D is possibly TRBD2 (7 bases). CDR3 length: 14 amino acids. CDR1 is GTSNPN and CDR2 is SVGIG in the germline V gene (reference sequence). The V end was cut by 3 bases, the J end by 10 bases, with 19 bases between. The variable domain in full, completed from reference TRBV30 and TRBJ2-1, reads SQTIHQWPATLVQPVGSPLSLECTVEGTSNPNLYWYRQAAGRGLQLLFYSVGIGQISSEVPQNLSASRPQDRQFILSSKKLLLSDSGFYLCAWRIVGGPREQFFGPGTRLTVL.

This chain connects TRBV5-4 to TRBJ2-7; no clear D gene. CDR1 is SGHNT and CDR2 is YYREEE in the germline V gene (reference sequence). V gave up 4 bases and J gave up 7 bases, with 12 bases separating them. This CDR3 is built from 12 residues. CDR3 sequence: CASSLYSREQYF. CDR3 bases: TGTGCCAGCAGCCTTTATTCGCGAGAGCAGTACTTC.

This chain links TRBV24-1 with TRBJ1-5, with D hard to call. CDR3 size: 14 residues. Trimming cost V 5 bases and J 0 bases, with 7 bases left between them. CDR1 and CDR2 (germline): KGHDR, SFDVKD. The CDR3 DNA follows: TGTGCCACCAGTGGTTACACTAGCAATCAGCCCCAGCATTTT. It encodes CATSGYTSNQPQHF.

This rearrangement joins TRBV19 to TRBJ1-1; no definite D call. CDR1 and CDR2 (germline): LNHDA, SQIVND (reference sequence). The V and J ends lost 3 bases and 0 bases respectively, with 8 bases between them. CDR3 length equals 14 residues. The chain's CDR3 is CASSITLMNTEAFF. CDR3 in DNA: TGTGCCAGTAGTATTACACTCATGAACACTGAAGCTTTCTTT.